This is a list of T cell receptor beta chains from one sample in a study of T-cell memory formation after mild COVID-19. TCRdb used MiXCR to reprocess the 5' RACE reads, holding one entry per CDR3 protein. The sample shows over 50,000 distinct CDR3 sequences, 9.3% of them seen only once. The sample comprised PBMCs or a T cell subset sorted from them (not recorded which). These receptors were collected from an adult woman who had mild COVID-19 (a few samples of this study predate the infection). Cell type and time point are not known. CDR3s include the opening cysteine and the closing phenylalanine or tryptophan. The order of the fields is V gene, J gene, CDR3 protein.

TRBV6-6	TRBJ2-3	CASSLDVINTQYF
TRBV20-1	TRBJ2-7	CSASDSTTYEQYF
TRBV5-5	TRBJ2-3	CASSLGSRGGTDTQYF
TRBV5-1	TRBJ2-5	CASSLALSQETQYF
TRBV5-1	TRBJ2-3	CASSLEASGGPTDTQYF
TRBV23-1	TRBJ2-1	CASTKHKREGTYNEQFF
TRBV7-2	TRBJ2-1	CASSLDYTSYNEQFF
TRBV7-9	TRBJ2-7	CASSAPAGVGEQYF
TRBV12-3/TRBV12-4	TRBJ2-3	CASTLRTGGTDTQYF
TRBV7-9	TRBJ2-2	CASSPQDSGGNTGELFF
TRBV5-1	TRBJ2-1	CASRTDRSRANEQFF
TRBV15	TRBJ2-3	CATKARFTDTQYF
TRBV7-6	TRBJ1-5	CASSLGTGGNQPQHF
TRBV7-3	TRBJ2-1	CASSQQGLTSYNEQFF
TRBV29-1	TRBJ1-6	CSVKEDRDSPLHF
TRBV2	TRBJ2-1	CASSEQVTRGNEQFF
TRBV9	TRBJ2-7	CASRADADSYEQYF
TRBV19	TRBJ1-1	CASSIGVDTGAEAFF
TRBV7-6	TRBJ1-1	CASSSATGSPEAFF
TRBV25-1	TRBJ1-6	CASSAMLDSPLHF
TRBV12-3/TRBV12-4	TRBJ1-1	CASSRGQGVTEAFF
TRBV5-1	TRBJ1-6	CASSFGGQRQGYSPLHF
TRBV5-5	TRBJ2-7	CASSFGYEQYF
TRBV20-1	TRBJ2-7	CSAQKGRAGGYEQYF
TRBV5-1	TRBJ2-5	CASSLGGGKRRETQYF
TRBV5-6	TRBJ2-3	CASSSLSDRDTDTQYF
TRBV30	TRBJ2-7	CALAGQGTYEQYF
TRBV29-1	TRBJ2-3	CSADRDRDTQYF
TRBV15	TRBJ2-5	CASASGDVETQYF
TRBV20-1	TRBJ2-7	CSARDVAAIAGQDYEQYF
TRBV20-1	TRBJ2-3	CSARDPSGVDTQYF
TRBV5-1	TRBJ2-5	CASSLNGGPETQYF
TRBV18	TRBJ1-6	CASSLLPGTVNNSPLHF
TRBV2	TRBJ2-6	CASRALLSGANVLTF
TRBV20-1	TRBJ2-7	CSGLTGSYEQYF
TRBV4-3	TRBJ2-1	CASSQGSSRLIF
TRBV5-6	TRBJ2-3	CASSFLPGQRTDTQYF
TRBV15	TRBJ2-3	CATSREYRLLGTDTQYF
TRBV7-9	TRBJ2-5	CASSTSGEQETQYF
TRBV12-3/TRBV12-4	TRBJ2-1	CASSTQQDAGPFF
TRBV6-2/TRBV6-3	TRBJ2-3	CASSSYPFGADLTDTQYF
TRBV7-8	TRBJ2-5	CASSTWTGGVETQYF
TRBV9	TRBJ1-2	CASSVQAGGPYGYTF
TRBV25-1	TRBJ2-7	CASQTTEHSYEQYF
TRBV14	TRBJ2-1	CASSPGSGPKGIYNEQFF
TRBV6-4	TRBJ2-7	CASSASIKGEQYF
TRBV18	TRBJ2-1	CASSPQGVDRFHEQFF
TRBV9	TRBJ2-1	CASSPTPSSYNEQFF
TRBV12-3/TRBV12-4	TRBJ2-7	CASSPGNYEQYF
TRBV20-1	TRBJ2-7	CSAYRGGYSYEQYF